These T cell receptor beta chains were read from a single sample in a study of CD4 T cell repertoires in COVID-19. Repertoires were generated with immunoSEQ multiplex PCR, while TCRdb's copy carries only in-frame clones and drops some. In the table there are 70,000 to 95,000 clones, around four fifths of which are singletons. The sample here was CD4+ T cells from peripheral blood, taken after recovery from COVID-19. The receptor source for this set is a human donor who had COVID-19. Each CDR3 is given with its conserved first and last residue. Fields, in order: V gene, J gene, clone size, D gene, CDR3 DNA, CDR3 protein. The D gene is left open where the match is weak. Clone size appears in some rows only: once, few, many, or a class for an expanded clone.

TRBV19	TRBJ2-5	NA	NA	TGTGCCAGTAGTTCCACCGGTGGGGGGCGTGAGACCCAGTACTTC	CASSSTGGGRETQYF
TRBV24-1	TRBJ2-3	NA	NA	TGTGCCACCAGTGATCCGGGAGATACGCAGTATTTT	CATSDPGDTQYF
TRBV18	TRBJ2-3	NA	NA	TGTGCCAGCTCACTTATGACGGGGATTAGCACAGATACGCAGTATTTT	CASSLMTGISTDTQYF
TRBV20-1	TRBJ2-7	NA	NA	TGCAGTGCTAGTGGCACGAACGAGCAGTACTTC	CSASGTNEQYF
TRBV5-1	TRBJ2-3	once	TRBD2	TGCGCCAGCAGCGCGAGCGGGAGGGGCACAGATACGCAGTATTTT	CASSASGRGTDTQYF
TRBV28	TRBJ2-2	NA	NA	TGTGCCAACAGTGAATCCACCGGGGAGCTGTTTTTT	CANSESTGELFF
TRBV6-5	TRBJ1-1	NA	NA	TGTGCCAGCACCAACAGGGAGCGCACTGAAGCTTTCTTT	CASTNRERTEAFF
TRBV7-9	TRBJ2-3	NA	NA	TGTGCCAGCAGCCCCTCCGCGAACACAGATACGCAGTATTTT	CASSPSANTDTQYF
TRBV6-4	TRBJ2-3	NA	TRBD1	TGTGCCAGCAGGGCGACAGGGGCTAGCACAGATACGCAGTATTTT	CASRATGASTDTQYF
TRBV6-1	TRBJ2-7	NA	TRBD1	TGTGCCAGCAGTGAAATAGGGACAGGGGTTTACGAGCAGTACTTC	CASSEIGTGVYEQYF
TRBV19	TRBJ2-4	NA	NA	TGTGCCAGTAGTATAGGCGGGGTGGACATTCAGTACTTC	CASSIGGVDIQYF
TRBV28	TRBJ1-2	once	NA	TGTGCCAGCACCCGGGACACATCCTTAAACTATGGCTACACCTTC	CASTRDTSLNYGYTF
TRBV7-2	TRBJ1-2	NA	NA	TGTGCCAGCAGCTTAGTTGCCAGGGGCGGAGACACCTTC	CASSLVARGGDTF
TRBV28	TRBJ1-5	NA	NA	TGTGCCAGCAGTTTAACAGGTGAATCCCAGCATTTT	CASSLTGESQHF
TRBV14	TRBJ2-5	NA	TRBD1	TGTGCCAGCAGCCAAGAGAGGGCAGGGGGCCAAGAGACCCAGTACTTC	CASSQERAGGQETQYF
TRBV2	TRBJ2-3	NA	TRBD1	TGTGCCAGCAGTAGACAGGGCACAAGCACAGATACGCAGTATTTT	CASSRQGTSTDTQYF
TRBV6-1	TRBJ1-5	NA	NA	TGTGCCAGCAGTGAAATGGGCGGCAGGGTGGGCGATCAGCCCCAGCATTTT	CASSEMGGRVGDQPQHF
TRBV6-1	TRBJ2-5	NA	NA	TGTGCCAGCAGTGAAACTTTGGGTGGAGGACAAGAGACCCAGTACTTC	CASSETLGGGQETQYF
TRBV7-5	TRBJ1-1	NA	NA	TGTGCCAGAACCATGGGACAGGGGAACACTGAAGCTTTCTTT	CARTMGQGNTEAFF
TRBV4-2	TRBJ2-5	few	NA	TGTGCCAGCAGCCGCGATTCGGGGCGAGGCCAAGAGACCCAGTACTTC	CASSRDSGRGQETQYF
TRBV18	TRBJ2-2	NA	NA	TGTGCCAGCTCACCCGGACGTCAGACCGACGGGGAGCTGTTTTTT	CASSPGRQTDGELFF
TRBV10-3	TRBJ2-3	NA	NA	TGTGCCATCAGTGGGGCCGGGCGGGGCCGGGGCACAGATACGCAGTATTTT	CAISGAGRGRGTDTQYF
TRBV5-5	TRBJ1-3	NA	NA	TGTGCCAGCAGCTCAGGGAGCTCTGGAAACACCATATATTTT	CASSSGSSGNTIYF
TRBV7-2	TRBJ2-3	NA	NA	TGTGCCAGCAGCTTGGGAGCCGCAGATACGCAGTATTTT	CASSLGAADTQYF
TRBV27	TRBJ2-7	NA	TRBD2	TGTGCCAGCAGTACAATGGGCGGGACTAGCGGGAGTTTATACGAGCAGTACTTC	CASSTMGGTSGSLYEQYF
TRBV5-1	TRBJ2-7	NA	NA	TGCGCCAGCAGGGGCAGCTCACTAAGCTCCTACGAGCAGTACTTC	CASRGSSLSSYEQYF
TRBV23-1	TRBJ1-1	NA	NA	TGCGCCAGCAGGGGTGGACAGCGTCGAATGAACACTGAAGCTTTCTTT	CASRGGQRRMNTEAFF
TRBV7-9	TRBJ1-5	once	NA	TGTGCCAGCACTTTCGATAGCAATCAGCCCCAGCATTTT	CASTFDSNQPQHF
TRBV2	TRBJ2-2	NA	NA	TGTGCCACCGCTAAGACAAGTATAGGCACCGGGGAGCTGTTTTTT	CATAKTSIGTGELFF
TRBV6-1	TRBJ2-7	NA	NA	TGTGCCAGCAGTGAAAGGGGCGGGTTCGGAGTGTCCTACGAGCAGTACTTC	CASSERGGFGVSYEQYF
TRBV2	TRBJ1-5	NA	NA	TGTGCCAGCAGTGAAACGAGTACCTCTTCCCGGAGCCAGCATTTT	CASSETSTSSRSQHF
TRBV7-8	TRBJ2-7	NA	TRBD1	TGTGCCAGCAGCTCACAGGGGGCCGGCTCCTACGAGCAGTACTTC	CASSSQGAGSYEQYF
TRBV19	TRBJ1-3	NA	NA	TGTGCCAGTAGGCCCCAGACAGGTGGAAACACCATATATTTT	CASRPQTGGNTIYF
TRBV11-3	TRBJ2-4	NA	NA	TGTGCCAGCAGCTTCTGGGCCCCAGCCAAAAACATTCAGTACTTC	CASSFWAPAKNIQYF
TRBV19	TRBJ2-7	NA	NA	TGTGCCAGTAGTATTAGGCTGGGATCAACCTACGAGCAGTACTTC	CASSIRLGSTYEQYF
TRBV19	TRBJ1-6	NA	NA	TGTGCCAGCGCCGACCGGGGACACGTCCTCAGCGGGAATTCACCCCTCCACTTT	CASADRGHVLSGNSPLHF
TRBV27	TRBJ1-6	NA	NA	TGTGCCAGCAGTTTCCGGGCGGGAGGGAGATATAATTCACCCCTCCACTTT	CASSFRAGGRYNSPLHF
TRBV28	TRBJ1-5	NA	NA	TGTGCCAGCAGTTTCGATAGCAATCAGCCCCAGCATTTT	CASSFDSNQPQHF
TRBV10-2	TRBJ1-2	NA	NA	TGCGCCAGTAAGGGGTCGCAGTTCTCTGGCTACACCTTC	CASKGSQFSGYTF
TRBV18	TRBJ1-5	NA	NA	TGTGCCAGCTCACGGGACACCTTGGGGCAGCCCCAGCATTTT	CASSRDTLGQPQHF
TRBV19	TRBJ1-4	NA	NA	TGTGCCAGTAGTATGGTTGGGACCCCTGAAAAACTGTTTTTT	CASSMVGTPEKLFF
TRBV5-1	TRBJ1-4	few	NA	TGCGCCAGCAGCTTGGGGGCTAATGAAAAACTGTTTTTT	CASSLGANEKLFF
TRBV7-7	TRBJ1-5	NA	NA	TGTGCCAGCAGCACTAATCTAGGTCAGCCCCAGCATTTT	CASSTNLGQPQHF
TRBV7-9	TRBJ1-3	NA	NA	TGTGCCAGCAGCTTAGGTTCTCCGGGAAACACCATATATTTT	CASSLGSPGNTIYF
TRBV4-1	TRBJ2-3	NA	TRBD2	TGCGCCAGCAGCCAATTTTCTAGCGGGGTGGGGACGCAGTATTTT	CASSQFSSGVGTQYF
TRBV5-4	TRBJ2-5	once	NA	TGTGCCAGCAGCTTGTCGGGAGAGACCCAGTACTTC	CASSLSGETQYF